These T cell receptor beta chains were read from a single sample in a study of T cell repertoires in cytomegalovirus infection. MiXCR was run by TCRdb on the reads, yielding one entry per CDR3 protein. Of some 250,000 distinct CDR3 sequences in the sample, 9.1% are singletons; the top ten hold approximately 16%. The sequenced sample consisted of PBMCs. The receptors here all came from a human donor in good health (CMV status not recorded). Some clones in this sample may be carry-over from other donors' samples. Each CDR3 is given with its conserved first and last residue. Each record gives: clone size, D gene, J gene, V gene, CDR3 protein, CDR3 DNA. D genes are given only for firm matches. Not all rows give a size; the values are once, few, many and, for expanded clones, a class.

many	NA	TRBJ1-1	TRBV4-2	CASSQEEGALSTEAFF	TGTGCCAGCAGCCAAGAGGAAGGGGCTTTGAGCACTGAAGCTTTCTTT
few	NA	TRBJ2-5	TRBV7-8	CASSFPSWVGETQYF	TGTGCCAGCAGCTTCCCTTCATGGGTAGGAGAGACCCAGTACTTC
many	NA	TRBJ2-1	TRBV14	CASSREGVWWTLWGNEQFF	TGTGCCAGCAGCCGAGAAGGGGTCTGGTGGACCCTTTGGGGCAATGAGCAGTTCTTC
many	NA	TRBJ1-5	TRBV7-8	CASSLAGHNQPQHF	TGTGCCAGCAGCTTAGCAGGGCACAATCAGCCCCAGCATTTT
many	NA	TRBJ1-4	TRBV4-2	CASSPFRADNEKLFF	TGTGCCAGCAGCCCTTTCCGGGCCGACAATGAAAAACTGTTTTTT
many	NA	TRBJ1-6	TRBV7-2	CASSFEGRNSPLHF	TGTGCCAGCAGCTTCGAGGGGCGAAATTCACCCCTCCACTTT
many	NA	TRBJ2-7	TRBV7-2	CASSLGTGNPYEQYF	TGTGCCAGCAGCTTAGGTACAGGGAATCCCTACGAGCAGTACTTC
many	TRBD2	TRBJ2-5	TRBV7-9	CASSLPSGTSETQYF	TGTGCCAGCAGCTTGCCAAGTGGGACTAGCGAGACCCAGTACTTC
many	TRBD2	TRBJ2-5	TRBV7-6	CASSLQRGGQETQYF	TGTGCCAGCAGCTTACAGCGGGGGGGCCAAGAGACCCAGTACTTC
many	NA	TRBJ2-3	TRBV27	CASIPYRFPREGNVRPDTQYF	TGTGCCAGCATTCCGTATAGGTTCCCCAGGGAAGGGAATGTAAGGCCAGATACGCAGTATTTT
few	NA	TRBJ1-2	TRBV27	CASSPDSPRGYTF	TGTGCCAGCAGTCCAGACAGTCCTCGTGGCTACACCTTC
many	TRBD2	TRBJ2-7	TRBV12-3/TRBV12-4	CASSSRLAGGPRF	TGTGCCAGCAGTTCCCGACTAGCGGGGGGTCCCCGCTTC
few	NA	TRBJ2-1	TRBV20-1	CSARMAGANEQFF	TGCAGTGCTAGAATGGCGGGGGCCAATGAGCAGTTCTTC
many	TRBD1	TRBJ2-1	TRBV7-2	CASSLAPRQGVIF	TGTGCCAGCAGCTTAGCCCCTCGGCAGGGGGTTATCTTC
few	NA	TRBJ1-2	TRBV19	CASTADTWGYGYTF	TGTGCCAGTACGGCGGACACCTGGGGCTATGGCTACACCTTC
many	TRBD2	TRBJ2-7	TRBV28	CASSSDSGGSRGEQYF	TGTGCCAGCAGTTCGGATAGCGGGGGGTCCCGGGGCGAGCAGTACTTC
many	NA	TRBJ2-1	TRBV7-2	CASSSGHVGNEQFF	TGTGCCAGCAGCTCCGGACATGTGGGCAATGAGCAGTTCTTC
many	NA	TRBJ2-7	TRBV7-2	CASSLGQTGEQYF	TGTGCCAGCAGTCTGGGCCAAACGGGCGAGCAGTACTTC
many	TRBD2	TRBJ2-3	TRBV20-1	CSARGGIPTDTQYF	TGCAGTGCTAGGGGGGGGATTCCCACAGATACGCAGTATTTT
many	NA	TRBJ1-5	TRBV19	CASSERRGSQQPQHF	TGTGCCAGTAGTGAAAGAAGGGGGTCGCAACAGCCCCAGCATTTT
NA	NA	TRBJ1-4	TRBV12-3/TRBV12-4	CASSYRNPGQSEKLFF	TGTGCCAGCAGCTATAGGAATCCGGGACAATCTGAAAAACTGTTTTTT
NA	TRBD1	TRBJ2-4	TRBV12-3/TRBV12-4	CASSRALTGRYF	TGTGCCAGCAGTAGGGCCTTGACAGGGCGTTACTTC
many	NA	TRBJ1-2	TRBV7-2	CASSHGLQTSYGYTF	TGTGCCAGCAGCCACGGTCTGCAGACCTCCTATGGCTACACCTTC
few	TRBD2	TRBJ2-2	TRBV4-3	CASSQDLAGGPGGELFF	TGCGCCAGCAGCCAAGATCTCGCGGGGGGGCCTGGCGGGGAGCTGTTTTTT
few	NA	TRBJ2-7	TRBV20-1	CSGARLTGTYEQYF	TGCAGTGGTGCCAGACTCACGGGGACCTACGAGCAGTACTTC
many	NA	TRBJ1-1	TRBV7-3	CASSLGGGDTEAFF	TGTGCCAGCAGCTTAGGCGGGGGTGACACTGAAGCTTTCTTT
many	TRBD1	TRBJ1-5	TRBV28	CASRPWTGAMGQPQHF	TGTGCCAGCAGACCTTGGACAGGGGCGATGGGTCAGCCCCAGCATTTT
many	NA	TRBJ1-4	TRBV7-2	CASSWGPVIDEKLFF	TGTGCCAGCAGCTGGGGCCCCGTGATTGATGAAAAACTGTTTTTT
NA	NA	TRBJ2-7	TRBV5-6	CASSYQGRTSYEQYF	TGTGCCAGCAGCTACCAAGGGAGGACCTCCTACGAGCAGTACTTC
many	NA	TRBJ2-5	TRBV7-2	CASSPRHSSQETQYF	TGTGCCAGCAGCCCGCGACACAGTTCGCAAGAGACCCAGTACTTC
many	TRBD2	TRBJ2-7	TRBV7-2	CASSRPGLAGSYEQYF	TGTGCCAGCAGCCGGCCGGGACTAGCGGGCTCCTACGAGCAGTACTTC
few	TRBD1	TRBJ1-1	TRBV11-3	CASSSGGAREAFF	TGTGCCAGCAGCTCAGGGGGGGCCAGAGAAGCTTTCTTT
many	NA	TRBJ2-2	TRBV7-2	CASSLSSQGLFF	TGTGCCAGCAGCTTATCCTCTCAGGGGCTGTTTTTT